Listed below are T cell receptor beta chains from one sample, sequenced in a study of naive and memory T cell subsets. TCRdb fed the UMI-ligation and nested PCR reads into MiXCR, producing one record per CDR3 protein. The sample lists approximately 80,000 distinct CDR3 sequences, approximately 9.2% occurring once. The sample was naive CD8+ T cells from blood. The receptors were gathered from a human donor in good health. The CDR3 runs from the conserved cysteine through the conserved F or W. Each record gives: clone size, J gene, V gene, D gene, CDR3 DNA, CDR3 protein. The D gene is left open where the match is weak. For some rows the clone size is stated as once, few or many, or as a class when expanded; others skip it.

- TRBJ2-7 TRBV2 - TGTGCCAGCAGTGAAGCGGTGGCAGGGTACTACGAGCAGTACTTC CASSEAVAGYYEQYF
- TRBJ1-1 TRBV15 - TGTGCCACCAGCAGAGATCTTGGCGAGCTCCCCACTGAAGCTTTCTTT CATSRDLGELPTEAFF
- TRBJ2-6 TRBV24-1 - TGTGCCACCAGTGCGAATTGGGACGGTGCGCACTCTGGGGCCAACGTCCTGACTTTC CATSANWDGAHSGANVLTF
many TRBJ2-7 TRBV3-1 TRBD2 TGTGCCAGCAGCCAGGGCTTGACTCCGGGACTAGCGTACTACGAGCAGTACTTC CASSQGLTPGLAYYEQYF
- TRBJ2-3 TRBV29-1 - TGCAGCGCCGGGCCGGGGAGCAGCGCCGATACGCAGTATTTT CSAGPGSSADTQYF
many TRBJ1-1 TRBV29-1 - TGCAGCGTTGATCCCGGGAGGGCTGAAGCTTTCTTT CSVDPGRAEAFF
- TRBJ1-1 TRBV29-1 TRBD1 TGCAGCGTCCTAAACGACAGGGCCTACACTGAAGCTTTCTTT CSVLNDRAYTEAFF
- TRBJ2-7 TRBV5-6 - TGTGCCAGCAGCTTGGATGCCAGTTCGCCCTACGAGCAGTACTTC CASSLDASSPYEQYF
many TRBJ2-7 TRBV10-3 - TGTGCCATCAGTGAGTCGATTGATGGGCCTAGCTCCTACGAGCAGTACTTC CAISESIDGPSSYEQYF
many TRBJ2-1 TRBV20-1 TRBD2 TGCAGTGCTAGTCCTAGCGGGAGTGACAATGAGCAGTTCTTC CSASPSGSDNEQFF
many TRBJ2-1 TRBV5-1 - TGCGCCAGCAGCCTCAAAAACTCCCCTCTGTCCTACTACAATGAGCAGTTCTTC CASSLKNSPLSYYNEQFF
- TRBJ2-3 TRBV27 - TGTGCCAGCAGTTTATCGTCTCCGGGTAGCACAGATACGCAGTATTTT CASSLSSPGSTDTQYF
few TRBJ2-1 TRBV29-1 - TGCAGCGCCCGGGGGTACCGGGCAGGATATAACAATGAGCAGTTCTTC CSARGYRAGYNNEQFF
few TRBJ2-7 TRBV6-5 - TGTGCCAGCAGTTACTCCAGGGCTAGCGCGAGCCCTTACGAGCAGTACTTC CASSYSRASASPYEQYF